This T cell receptor (beta chain) appears in the sequencing data of a study of shared clonotypes between healthy human individuals. The overall study: The plates for each donor numbered three CD4 naive, three CD4 memory, two CD8 naive and one CD8 memory.

The germline gives CDR1 LGHNA, CDR2 YSLEER. The V gene end was trimmed by 5 bases and the J gene end by 7 bases; junction bases not matched to a gene: 12. The CDR3 is 17 amino acids. Assay used: immunoSEQ multiplex PCR; TCRdb lists only in-frame clones, some missing. Here the sample spans about a million clones, approximately 76% being singletons. The chain joins TRBV4-3 to TRBJ1-6; 9 bases match TRBD1. This TCR was recovered from a young man in good health. Sample: memory CD4+ T cells sorted from blood. Described subset: CD45RA-negative fraction. CDR3 protein: CASSLDRGVDRNSPLHF. Written as DNA, the CDR3 is TGCGCCAGCAGCTTGGACAGGGGCGTGGATAGAAATTCACCCCTCCACTTT.